The 22 T cell receptor beta chains in this list originate from one sample, sequenced in a study of T cell responses to AZD1222 COVID-19 vaccine. Assay: immunoSEQ multiplex PCR; the TCRdb copy retains only in-frame clones and omits some. Found here are 95,000 to 130,000 clones, approximately 85% of them singletons; the top ten hold more than 3%. The sample was peripheral blood, taken on day 0 of MenACWY control vaccination. The receptors were gathered from an adult in good health.

The gene calls are TRBV7-6 and TRBJ2-7, with 8 nucleotides matching TRBD1. Germline trimming cut 2 bases from V and 3 bases from J; bases unmatched to any gene: 9. Germline V gives CDR1 SGHVS, CDR2 FNYEAQ. The CDR3 extends over 16 amino acids. The CDR3 DNA reads TGTGCCAGCAGCTTAACCCAGACAGGGGTAGGCTACGAGCAGTACTTC. Translated, it gives CASSLTQTGVGYEQYF.

The chain is built from TRBV20-1 and TRBJ1-6; D is unclear. V was shortened by 3 bases and J by 0 bases, with 12 bases between the two germline ends. The CDR3 spans 16 residues. Germline V gives CDR1 DFQATT, CDR2 SNEGSKA (reference sequence). The CDR3 sequence is CSASFLKSSYNSPLHF. CDR3 sequence (DNA): TGCAGTGCTAGTTTCCTAAAAAGCTCCTATAATTCACCCCTCCACTTT.

The J gene is TRBJ2-1, the V gene TRBV14, with a weak D call TRBD2 (6 bases). The V and J ends lost 4 bases and 6 bases respectively, with 10 bases between them. Germline loops: CDR1 SGHDN, CDR2 FVKESK. The CDR3 length is 13 residues. The CDR3 coding sequence is TGTGCCAGCAGCCCGGACTACCTCAATGAGCAGTTCTTC. Encoded protein: CASSPDYLNEQFF.

The V gene is TRBV18, the J gene TRBJ2-2, with D maybe TRBD1 (5 bases). The V and J ends lost 1 base and 2 bases respectively, with 5 bases between them. CDR3 size: 14 residues. The V gene's germline CDR1 is KGHSH and CDR2 LQKENI. The CDR3 here is CASSPRTNTGELFF. The CDR3 region has the DNA TGTGCCAGCTCACCACGGACAAACACCGGGGAGCTGTTTTTT.

The chain joins TRBV3-1 (or the pseudogene TRBV3-2) to TRBJ2-1, with 11 positions matching TRBD1. From germline, CDR1 is LGHDT and CDR2 YNNKEL (reference sequence). Trimming cost V 3 bases and J 3 bases; bases outside gene matches: 13. The CDR3 spans 19 residues. CDR3 coding DNA: TGTGCCAGCAGCCACCCCTCCGGGGCCGGGACAGGGGGCTACAATGAGCAGTTCTTC. Translating gives CASSHPSGAGTGGYNEQFF.

The genes are TRBV27 and TRBJ2-3, with D tentatively TRBD1 (5 bases). The CDR3 covers 16 residues. From germline, CDR1 is MNHEY and CDR2 SMNVEV (reference sequence). V dropped 4 bases and J dropped 0 bases, with 14 bases sitting between them. The chain's CDR3 is CASSSRWGHSTDTQYF. The CDR3 bases are TGTGCCAGCAGTTCCCGATGGGGCCACAGCACAGATACGCAGTATTTT.

This rearrangement joins TRBV2 to TRBJ2-5; D gene ambiguous. This CDR3 has 11 residues. The ends were cut back, 6 bases at V and 5 bases at J, with 7 bases in the middle. Germline lookup yields CDR1 SNHLY and CDR2 FYNNEI. In nucleotides, the CDR3 is TGTGCCAGCAGCTGGGTGGAGACCCAGTACTTC. Protein: CASSWVETQYF.

CDR3 sequence (DNA): TGCGCCAGCAGCGGGGGACAGTATAATTCACCCCTCCACTTT. Residues: CASSGGQYNSPLHF. V gene TRBV5-1 combines with J gene TRBJ1-6, with 7 bases identical to TRBD1. Germline lookup yields CDR1 SGHRS and CDR2 YFSETQ. This CDR3 is 14 amino acids long. V lost 4 bases, J lost 4 bases, and 2 bases stayed unmatched.

This clone was seen a single time. V is TRBV5-6 and J is TRBJ2-7, with TRBD1 matching over 7 bases. The CDR3 has 15 amino acids. Germline assignment: CDR1 SGHDT and CDR2 YYEEEE. V lost 0 bases and J lost 5; bases outside the gene matches: 8. CDR3 protein: CASSLGTRGFHEQYF. Here the CDR3 DNA reads TGTGCCAGCAGCTTGGGAACCAGGGGGTTCCACGAGCAGTACTTC.

The V call is TRBV6-5, the J call TRBJ2-7; TRBD2 matches 8 bases. With 5 bases clipped from V and 2 bases from J, the junction kept 8 bases outside the gene matches. Germline CDR1 and CDR2: MNHEY and SVGAGI. This CDR3 is 15 amino acids long. CDR3 DNA: TGTGCCAGCAGTACTCGGGGGGGCCCTACCTACGAGCAGTACTTC. It specifies CASSTRGGPTYEQYF.

This chain connects TRBV4-1 to TRBJ1-2; 8 positions match TRBD1. V shed 8 bases and J 4 bases; nucleotides not matched to a gene: 15. From germline, CDR1 is MGHRA and CDR2 YSYEKL. The CDR3 runs 16 residues. CDR3 residues: CASGGTGLGAGYGYTF. The CDR3 nucleotides read TGCGCCAGCGGTGGGACAGGACTTGGGGCGGGCTATGGCTACACCTTC.

The chain employs TRBV5-5 and TRBJ2-7; 9 bases are a match to TRBD2. V shed 2 bases and J 2 bases; nucleotides not matched to a gene: 2. The germline V gene has CDR1 SGHKS and CDR2 YYEKEE (reference sequence). The CDR3 is 14 amino acids. The CDR3 is CASSFTSGPYEQYF. CDR3 in DNA: TGTGCCAGCAGCTTCACTAGCGGGCCCTACGAGCAGTACTTC.

The J gene is TRBJ2-3, the V gene TRBV5-1; TRBD1 agrees at 7 bases. The V and J ends lost 5 bases and 1 base, in that order; junction bases with no gene match: 10. The CDR3 runs to 16 residues. Germline V CDR1 and CDR2: SGHRS, YFSETQ. CDR3 DNA sequence: TGCGCCAGCAGGCGCGAAGGGGGCAGGGGCACAGATACGCAGTATTTT. Its translation: CASRREGGRGTDTQYF.

The chain uses TRBV10-3 and TRBJ1-1; 9 nucleotides match TRBD1. Germline CDR1 ENHRY, CDR2 SYGVKD. The CDR3 runs 15 residues. The V segment lost 6 bases and the J segment 7 bases; nucleotides outside the gene matches: 12. CDR3 nucleotides: TGTGCCATCAGGCAATCTACAGGGGGCGAAGGTGAAGCTTTCTTT. This gives the protein CAIRQSTGGEGEAFF.

V and J are TRBV7-2 and TRBJ2-3; a possible D gene is TRBD2 (6 bases). Trimming stripped 3 bases from V and 1 base from J, with 14 bases between. The germline gives CDR1 SGHTA, CDR2 FQGNSA. The CDR3 is 16 amino acids. The CDR3 spells CASSLGVGGGTDTQYF. CDR3 DNA: TGTGCCAGCAGCTTGGGTGTAGGAGGGGGCACAGATACGCAGTATTTT.

The chain joins TRBV4-2 to TRBJ2-2, with 12 bases lining up with TRBD2. There are 16 residues in the CDR3. The germline V gene has CDR1 LGHNA and CDR2 YNFKEQ. Germline trimming cut 1 base from V and 6 bases from J; bases unmatched to any gene: 3. The CDR3, as DNA: TGTGCCAGCAGCCAAGGGCTAGCGGGGGGGCCCGGGGAGCTGTTTTTT. It encodes CASSQGLAGGPGELFF.

This chain uses TRBV3-1 (or the pseudogene TRBV3-2) with TRBJ2-7; 11 bases are shared with TRBD2. CDR3 length: 17 residues. Trimming cost V 1 base and J 3 bases; bases outside gene matches: 8. The germline V gene has CDR1 LGHDT and CDR2 YNNKEL (reference sequence). CDR3 nucleotide sequence: TGTGCCAGCAGCCAAGTTTGGGCTAGCGGGGGGAACTACGAGCAGTACTTC. Translated: CASSQVWASGGNYEQYF.

This rearrangement joins TRBV3-1 (or the pseudogene TRBV3-2) to TRBJ2-7, with D perhaps assigned TRBD1 or TRBD2 (7 bases each). V lost 1 base and J lost 9, with 22 bases in between. This CDR3 comprises 16 residues. From germline, CDR1 is LGHDT and CDR2 YNNKEL (reference sequence). The CDR3 nucleotides are TGTGCCAGCAGCCAAGTAGTCGTGGCAGGGGGGGTTGTGCAGTACTTC. Translating it yields CASSQVVVAGGVVQYF.

The chain has TRBV5-6 and TRBJ2-1; 8 bases are a match to TRBD2. CDR3 length equals 14 residues. In germline, CDR1 is SGHDT, CDR2 YYEEEE. V was clipped by 3 bases and J by 7 bases; unmatched bases: 6. The CDR3 nucleotides are TGTGCCAGCAGCTCCCTCCGGGGGGGGAATGAGCAGTTCTTC. Its translation is CASSSLRGGNEQFF.

The CDR3 nucleotides read TGTGCCAGCAGCCCTCCGAGGGGCACGGCCACTGAAGCTTTCTTT. It yields the protein CASSPPRGTATEAFF. This sequence joins TRBV7-2 and TRBJ1-1; tentatively, D is TRBD1 (5 bases). The CDR3 has 15 residues. The ends were cut back, 5 bases at V and 4 bases at J, with 17 bases in the middle. Germline CDR1 and CDR2: SGHTA and FQGNSA.

The V and J genes are TRBV6-5 and TRBJ1-2; the match to TRBD1 covers 9 bases. In germline, CDR1 is MNHEY, CDR2 SVGAGI. This CDR3 region has 16 residues. V was clipped by 0 bases and J by 7 bases; unmatched bases: 9. CDR3 sequence: CASSYSSTGGSSGYTF. CDR3 coding DNA: TGTGCCAGCAGTTACTCCTCGACAGGGGGGTCGAGTGGCTACACCTTC.

V and J are TRBV3-1 (or the pseudogene TRBV3-2) and TRBJ2-1; D perhaps matches TRBD1 (5 bases). The CDR3 covers 19 residues. Per the germline V gene, CDR1 is LGHDT and CDR2 is YNNKEL (reference sequence). V lost 2 bases to trimming and J lost 0 bases, with 20 bases between them. The CDR3 region is CASSQWGSSRSSSYNEQFF. Written as DNA, the CDR3 is TGTGCCAGCAGCCAATGGGGCTCGAGTCGGTCCAGCTCCTACAATGAGCAGTTCTTC.